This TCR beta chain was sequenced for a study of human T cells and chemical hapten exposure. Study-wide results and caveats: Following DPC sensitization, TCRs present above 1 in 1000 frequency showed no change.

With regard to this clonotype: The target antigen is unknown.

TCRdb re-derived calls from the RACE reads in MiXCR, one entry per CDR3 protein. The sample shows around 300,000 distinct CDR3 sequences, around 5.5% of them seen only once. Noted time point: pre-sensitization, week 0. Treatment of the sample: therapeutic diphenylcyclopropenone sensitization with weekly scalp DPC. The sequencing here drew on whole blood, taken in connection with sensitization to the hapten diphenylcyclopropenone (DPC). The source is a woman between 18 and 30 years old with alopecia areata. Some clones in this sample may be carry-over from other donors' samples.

The CDR3 DNA reads TGTGCCAGCAGCCAAGGGAGATCACCCCTCCACTTT. Amino acids: CASSQGRSPLHF. The rearrangement joins TRBV3-1 to TRBJ1-6; D gene ambiguous. Trimming took 1 base from V and 10 from J, leaving 5 bases between them. CDR3 size: 12 residues. Germline loops: CDR1 LGHDT, CDR2 YNNKEL (reference sequence). The full variable domain, its missing parts supplied by reference TRBV3-1 and TRBJ1-6, is DTAVSQTPKYLVTQMGNDKSIKCEQNLGHDTMYWYKQDSKKFLKIMFSYNNKELIINETVPNRFSPKSPDKAHLNLHINSLELGDSAVYFCASSQGRSPLHFGNGTRLTVT.